A selection of T cell receptor beta chains follows, all from one sample in a study of CD4+ T cells in melanoma. Data came from immunoSEQ multiplex PCR; TCRdb stores just in-frame clones and leaves some out. The repertoire holds about 10,000 clones, with approximately 78% as singletons. The material sequenced was cells from a culture (not recorded whether cultured in vitro). The receptors come from a human donor with melanoma. CDR3s include the opening cysteine and the closing phenylalanine or tryptophan. A D gene is named only where the DNA matches it firmly. Clone size is stated in some rows and not others, as once, few, many or a class when expanded.

j_gene | v_gene | d_gene | abundance | CDR3aa | CDR3nt
TRBJ1-5 | TRBV6-5 | TRBD1 | . | CASSPRQGANQPQHF | TGTGCCAGCAGTCCCCGACAGGGGGCCAATCAGCCCCAGCATTTT
TRBJ2-5 | TRBV5-6 | . | . | CASSLGGRETQYF | TGTGCCAGCAGCTTGGGGGGGAGAGAGACCCAGTACTTC
TRBJ2-3 | TRBV5-1 | TRBD2 | . | CASSPWASGGAADTQYF | TGCGCCAGCAGCCCCTGGGCTAGCGGGGGGGCCGCAGATACGCAGTATTTT
TRBJ1-2 | TRBV12-5 | TRBD1 | . | CASGSKDRDGYTF | TGTGCTAGTGGTTCCAAGGACAGGGACGGCTACACCTTC
TRBJ1-2 | TRBV27 | . | . | CASRPGGRNYGYTF | TGTGCCAGCAGACCGGGGGGAAGAAACTATGGCTACACCTTC
TRBJ1-5 | TRBV29-1 | . | once | CSVGGGDQPQHF | TGCAGCGTGGGGGGGGGCGATCAGCCCCAGCATTTT
TRBJ2-7 | TRBV11-1 | . | . | CASSPLGSFSYEQYF | TGTGCCAGCAGCCCACTCGGGTCGTTCTCCTACGAGCAGTACTTC
TRBJ2-7 | TRBV4-1 | . | few | CASSPRPGQESYEQYF | TGCGCCAGCAGCCCGCGGCCAGGCCAAGAGTCCTACGAGCAGTACTTC
TRBJ1-5 | TRBV4-1 | TRBD1 | few | CASSQGALTGEVSNQPQHF | TGCGCCAGCAGCCAAGGCGCGCTAACAGGGGAGGTGAGCAATCAGCCCCAGCATTTT
TRBJ2-3 | TRBV6-1 | TRBD2 | . | CASSVSRTSARWTDTQYF | TGTGCCAGCAGTGTAAGCAGGACTAGCGCCCGGTGGACAGATACGCAGTATTTT
TRBJ2-5 | TRBV25-1 | TRBD1 | . | CASSRQGPPETQYF | TGTGCCAGCAGTCGACAGGGGCCCCCGGAGACCCAGTACTTC
TRBJ1-6 | TRBV7-9 | TRBD1 | . | CASSSGQGFYNSPLHF | TGTGCCAGCAGCTCGGGACAGGGGTTCTATAATTCACCCCTCCACTTT
TRBJ1-1 | TRBV21-1 | . | . | CASSGLNVEAFF | TGTGCCAGCAGCGGTCTTAATGTTGAAGCTTTCTTT
TRBJ2-3 | TRBV13 | TRBD2 | . | CASSLERGPPDTQYF | TGTGCCAGCAGCTTAGAGCGGGGACCTCCAGATACGCAGTATTTT
TRBJ2-7 | TRBV30 | . | . | CAWSVGSMDEQYF | TGTGCCTGGAGTGTGGGTAGCATGGACGAGCAGTACTTC
TRBJ1-2 | TRBV19 | . | . | CASSMWDPRNLYYGYTF | TGTGCCAGTAGTATGTGGGACCCGCGAAACCTATACTATGGCTACACCTTC
TRBJ2-1 | TRBV11-2 | . | . | CASSLESSSYNEQFF | TGTGCCAGCAGCTTAGAGTCCAGTTCCTACAATGAGCAGTTCTTC
TRBJ1-6 | TRBV13 | . | . | CASSRDRNSPLHF | TGTGCCAGCAGCCGTGACAGGAATTCACCCCTCCACTTT
TRBJ1-5 | TRBV19 | . | . | CASSISGERNQPQHF | TGTGCCAGTAGTATATCAGGGGAGCGCAATCAGCCCCAGCATTTT
TRBJ1-2 | TRBV6-6 | . | . | CASNTGLGYTF | TGTGCCAGCAATACAGGTTTAGGCTACACCTTC
TRBJ2-6 | TRBV16 | TRBD1 | few | CASSHLGTGLSGANVLTF | TGTGCCAGCAGCCACCTCGGGACAGGGCTGTCTGGGGCCAACGTCCTGACTTTC
TRBJ2-2 | TRBV9 | . | . | CASGQTGELFF | TGTGCCAGTGGACAGACCGGGGAGCTGTTTTTT
TRBJ2-5 | TRBV11-2 | . | . | CASRFFGSDGETQYF | TGTGCCAGCAGATTTTTTGGGTCGGACGGAGAGACCCAGTACTTC
TRBJ2-5 | TRBV7-8 | . | . | CASSRGRVTQETQYF | TGTGCCAGCAGCCGCGGAAGGGTTACTCAAGAGACCCAGTACTTC
TRBJ2-3 | TRBV5-1 | TRBD2 | . | CASSSSQGGLAGAWAQYF | TGCGCCAGCAGCTCTTCCCAAGGGGGACTAGCGGGGGCTTGGGCGCAGTATTTT
TRBJ2-2 | TRBV5-1 | . | . | CASSLKLDDSGELFF | TGCGCCAGCAGCTTGAAACTAGACGATTCCGGGGAGCTGTTTTTT
TRBJ1-1 | TRBV19 | TRBD1 | . | CASTNRGEAFF | TGTGCCAGTACCAACAGGGGAGAAGCTTTCTTT
TRBJ2-4 | TRBV5-4 | . | . | CASSLTPTTKNIQYF | TGTGCCAGCAGCTTAACGCCTACGACCAAAAACATTCAGTACTTC
TRBJ1-1 | TRBV6-5 | TRBD1 | . | CASRRQGYTEAFF | TGTGCCAGCAGGAGACAGGGTTACACTGAAGCTTTCTTT
TRBJ2-3 | TRBV10-3 | . | . | CAISEPISMDNSDTQYF | TGTGCCATCAGTGAGCCTATCTCCATGGATAACTCAGATACGCAGTATTTT
TRBJ2-7 | TRBV11-2 | . | . | CASSSHFEQYF | TGTGCCAGCAGCAGTCACTTCGAGCAGTACTTC
TRBJ1-2 | TRBV29-1 | . | . | CSGTTGNNYGYTF | TGCAGCGGGACGACAGGTAACAACTATGGCTACACCTTC
TRBJ2-3 | TRBV12-3/TRBV12-4 | . | . | CASSLSTDTQYF | TGTGCCAGCAGTCTTAGCACAGATACGCAGTATTTT
TRBJ2-3 | TRBV18 | TRBD1 | . | CASRPGQGRADTQYF | TGTGCCAGCCGGCCGGGACAGGGGCGTGCAGATACGCAGTATTTT
TRBJ2-5 | TRBV3-1/TRBV3-2 | TRBD2 | . | CASSPGGETQYF | TGTGCCAGCAGTCCGGGGGGAGAGACCCAGTACTTC
TRBJ2-5 | TRBV5-1 | . | few | CASSLALSPEETQYF | TGCGCCAGCAGCTTGGCCCTCTCCCCAGAAGAGACCCAGTACTTC
TRBJ2-5 | TRBV11-2 | . | . | CASSLRGSFPRYQETQYF | TGTGCCAGCAGCTTAAGGGGTTCTTTCCCTCGGTACCAAGAGACCCAGTACTTC
TRBJ2-7 | TRBV7-3 | . | few | CASSLGLGSSYEQYF | TGTGCCAGCAGCTTAGGTCTCGGGTCGTCCTACGAGCAGTACTTC
TRBJ1-2 | TRBV6-6 | . | . | CARYGTRNPSDGYTF | TGTGCCAGATACGGGACACGGAATCCCTCGGATGGCTACACCTTC
TRBJ1-2 | TRBV9 | . | . | CASSVDIGGYGYTF | TGTGCCAGCAGCGTAGACATTGGTGGCTATGGCTACACCTTC